This T cell receptor beta chain is drawn from a study of blood T cell repertoires in COVID-19. Some clones are missing from TCRdb's copy, which holds only in-frame ones; the method was immunoSEQ multiplex PCR. The sample gives approximately 190,000 clones, roughly 89% of which show up once; around 3.1% is in the top ten. Ages ranged from about 18 to 89 years, with residence in some 25 US areas. Grouping used clinical history reported by participants in a survey and questionnaire. The length of the CDR3 is 11 residues. Germline loops: CDR1 SNHLY, CDR2 FYNNEI. Trimming took 1 base from V and 8 from J, leaving 5 bases between them.

Material for sequencing was PBMCs or T cells enriched from blood (not recorded which). The chain joins TRBV2 to TRBJ1-1; no reliable D call. This clonotype was sampled from a woman aged 25 to 39 who had been exposed to COVID-19. CDR3 DNA: TGTGCCAGCAGTGAAGGCAGGGAAGCTTTCTTT. It yields the protein CASSEGREAFF.